The 30 T cell receptor beta chains given below trace back to one sample, sequenced in a study of blood T cell repertoires in COVID-19. Libraries were prepared by immunoSEQ multiplex PCR; TCRdb keeps only in-frame clonotypes and omits some of them. The table has 110,000 to 150,000 clones, 70% to 90% seen once; the top ten hold more than 1.5%. Sequenced: peripheral blood. These receptors originate from a woman in her sixties with acute or convalescent COVID-19.

V gene TRBV28 combines with J gene TRBJ2-5; 8 bases are shared with TRBD1. Per germline, CDR1 MDHEN and CDR2 SYDVKM. This CDR3 has 15 amino acids. The ends lost 6 bases at V and 2 bases at J; junction bases unmatched: 8. CDR3 sequence reads: CASSNPQGGQETQYF. The CDR3 coding sequence is TGTGCCAGCAGCAACCCACAGGGGGGACAAGAGACCCAGTACTTC.

The sample holds one count of this clone. This sequence joins TRBV3-1 (or the pseudogene TRBV3-2) and TRBJ1-2; TRBD1 agrees at 7 bases. The CDR3 runs to 15 residues. J gave up 6 bases and V 0 bases, and 7 bases lay outside the gene matches. Looked up from germline, CDR1 is LGHDT and CDR2 is YNNKEL (reference sequence). As DNA, the CDR3 is TGTGCCAGCAGCCAAGAAAACAGGGGAGGAAATGGCTACACCTTC. Translating gives CASSQENRGGNGYTF.

This chain's CDR3 is CASSQNARIPQHF. CDR3 DNA sequence: TGTGCCAGCAGCCAGAATGCCAGGATTCCCCAGCATTTT. The chain links TRBV4-2 to TRBJ1-5; D gene uncertain. CDR1 and CDR2 from the germline V gene are LGHNA and YNFKEQ. Deletions cut 3 bases from V and 10 bases from J, with 13 bases between. The CDR3 has 13 amino acids.

This clone was seen more than once but under ten times. J is TRBJ2-5 and V is TRBV9; 10 positions match TRBD2. J lost 6 bases, V lost 0 bases, and 8 bases had no gene match. CDR1 is SGDLS and CDR2 is YYNGEE in the germline V gene. The CDR3 spans 16 residues. The CDR3 protein is CASSVDPSGGGKTQYF. DNA for the CDR3: TGTGCCAGCAGCGTAGACCCTAGCGGGGGTGGGAAGACCCAGTACTTC.

This chain links TRBV2 with TRBJ1-1; a possible D gene is TRBD1 (5 bases). Germline lookup yields CDR1 SNHLY and CDR2 FYNNEI. Between the trimmed V and J ends, which lost 4 bases and 0 bases, there was a span of 9 bases. The CDR3 is 14 amino acids. CDR3 sequence: CASSVTVMNTEAFF. The CDR3 DNA reads as TGTGCCAGCAGTGTGACAGTAATGAACACTGAAGCTTTCTTT.

This chain uses TRBV5-4 with TRBJ1-2; 7 nucleotides agree with TRBD1. Germline loops: CDR1 SGHNT, CDR2 YYREEE (reference sequence). Trimming took 0 bases from V and 3 from J; bases not matched to a gene: 5. The CDR3 has 15 amino acids. The CDR3 DNA reads TGTGCCAGCAGCTTGGAAGGGGGCAGGGACTATGGCTACACCTTC. This codes for CASSLEGGRDYGYTF.

This chain uses TRBV9 with TRBJ2-5; D is possibly TRBD2 (7 bases). Germline V gene sequence: CDR1 SGDLS, CDR2 YYNGEE. V was shortened by 4 bases and J by 4 bases, with 23 bases between the two germline ends. The CDR3 is made up of 17 amino acids. The CDR3 loop is CASSRRGGDGSGETQYF. The CDR3 nucleotides are TGTGCCAGCAGCCGAAGGGGGGGCGACGGGAGTGGAGAGACCCAGTACTTC. The complete variable domain, with remaining parts taken from reference TRBV9 and TRBJ2-5, reads DSGVTQTPKHLITATGQRVTLRCSPRSGDLSVYWYQQSLDQGLQFLIQYYNGEERAKGNILERFSAQQFPDLHSELNLSSLELGDSALYFCASSRRGGDGSGETQYFGPGTRLLVL.

V is TRBV6-1 and J is TRBJ2-5; D may be TRBD2 (5 bases). This CDR3 has 16 amino acids. CDR1 is MNHNS and CDR2 is SASEGT in the germline V gene. V lost 1 base and J 5 bases, leaving 17 bases between the germline ends. The CDR3 DNA is TGTGCCAGCAGTGAAGGTCGAATGAGAGGGCCCGAGACCCAGTACTTC. Protein: CASSEGRMRGPETQYF.

The chain recombines TRBV28 with TRBJ1-1, with a tentative D call TRBD1 (5 bases). Germline V gene data show CDR1 as MDHEN and CDR2 as SYDVKM. The V end was cut by 4 bases, the J end by 0 bases, with 15 bases between. The CDR3 totals 16 residues. CDR3 sequence: CASSSFLVGLNTEAFF. CDR3 in DNA: TGTGCCAGCAGTTCCTTTCTAGTGGGGCTGAACACTGAAGCTTTCTTT. Supplemented by reference TRBV28 and TRBJ1-1, the full variable domain reads DVKVTQSSRYLVKRTGEKVFLECVQDMDHENMFWYRQDPGLGLRLIYFSYDVKMKEKGDIPEGYSVSREKKERFSLILESASTNQTSMYLCASSSFLVGLNTEAFFGQGTRLTVV.

This chain uses TRBV5-1 with TRBJ2-3; 10 positions match TRBD2. V was clipped by 0 bases and J by 1 base; unmatched bases: 5. CDR3 length: 17 amino acids. Germline loops: CDR1 SGHRS, CDR2 YFSETQ. Written as DNA, the CDR3 is TGCGCCAGCAGCTTGGAGGAGCGGGGGGGAGGCACAGATACGCAGTATTTT. This encodes CASSLEERGGGTDTQYF.

The genes are TRBV7-2 and TRBJ1-1, with D perhaps TRBD1 (5 bases). CDR1 and CDR2 (germline): SGHTA, FQGNSA. The V and J ends lost 4 bases and 5 bases respectively, with 8 bases between them. This CDR3 region has 12 residues. The DNA for the CDR3 is TGTGCCAGCAGCTCCCAGGGAACTGAAGCTTTCTTT. As protein: CASSSQGTEAFF.

This chain joins TRBV6-6 and TRBJ2-7, with D perhaps TRBD1 (6 bases). The CDR3 is 14 residues long. Germline CDR1 is MNHNY and CDR2 is SVGAGI (reference sequence). The ends were cut back, 7 bases at V and 1 base at J, with 14 bases in the middle. CDR3 residues: CASNQQGSSYEQYF. CDR3 coding DNA: TGTGCCAGCAACCAACAGGGTTCATCCTACGAGCAGTACTTC.

CDR3 loop: CASSVAGGRTEAFF. As DNA, the CDR3 is TGTGCCAGCAGCGTGGCCGGGGGACGCACTGAAGCTTTCTTT. V gene TRBV7-2 combines with J gene TRBJ1-1; weak D call: TRBD1 (5 bases). V was pared by 5 bases and J by 4 bases, with 14 bases between. Germline V lookup: CDR1 SGHTA, CDR2 FQGNSA. The CDR3 has 14 residues.

This chain uses TRBV5-1 with TRBJ2-2; TRBD1 aligns across 8 bases. V lost 4 bases, J lost 5 bases, and 7 bases stayed unmatched. The length of the CDR3 is 15 residues. Germline loops: CDR1 SGHRS, CDR2 YFSETQ. CDR3 protein: CASSTGQGPTGELFF. Here the CDR3 DNA reads TGCGCCAGCAGCACTGGACAGGGCCCGACCGGGGAGCTGTTTTTT.

The chain combines TRBV10-1 with TRBJ1-5, with D hard to call. The ends were cut back, 6 bases at V and 3 bases at J, with 3 bases in the middle. The CDR3 has 11 amino acids. The germline V gene encodes CDR1 WNHNN and CDR2 SYGVQD (reference sequence). The CDR3 sequence is CASSSNQPQHF. The CDR3 DNA follows: TGCGCCAGCAGCTCCAATCAGCCCCAGCATTTT.

This rearrangement joins TRBV5-5 to TRBJ1-1; 10 nucleotides match TRBD1. The CDR3 has 15 residues. Germline-derived CDR1 and CDR2 are SGHKS and YYEKEE (reference sequence). After removal of 4 bases from V and 4 bases from J, the junction contained 7 bases not matched to a gene. The CDR3, as DNA: TGTGCCAGCAGCCCTTTCGGACAGGGGGGCACTGAAGCTTTCTTT. Translated, it gives CASSPFGQGGTEAFF.

The gene calls are TRBV19 and TRBJ2-5, with D perhaps matching TRBD2 (5 bases). Germline CDR1 LNHDA, CDR2 SQIVND (reference sequence). Trimming cost V 3 bases and J 5 bases, with 10 bases left between them. The CDR3 totals 13 residues. The DNA for the CDR3 is TGTGCCAGTAGTATCGGGGTAGCGGAGACCCAGTACTTC. Amino acids: CASSIGVAETQYF.

This chain joins TRBV5-1 and TRBJ1-1; a possible D gene is TRBD1 (5 bases). The CDR3 length is 15 residues. Between the trimmed V and J ends, which lost 0 bases and 0 bases, there was a span of 9 bases. CDR1 SGHRS and CDR2 YFSETQ come from the germline V gene. CDR3 region: CASSLVQGMNTEAFF. The CDR3 DNA is TGCGCCAGCAGCTTGGTTCAGGGCATGAACACTGAAGCTTTCTTT.

The chain employs TRBV18 and TRBJ2-3; the match to TRBD1 covers 7 bases. Germline V gene data show CDR1 as KGHSH and CDR2 as LQKENI. Trimming at V came to 3 bases and at J to 0 bases, leaving 18 bases not matched to a gene. The CDR3 length is 20 residues. The CDR3 loop is CASSPVGTANLYTSTDTQYF. Written as DNA, the CDR3 is TGTGCCAGCTCACCCGTAGGGACAGCCAACTTGTATACTAGCACAGATACGCAGTATTTT.

The V gene is TRBV7-8, the J gene TRBJ2-5; TRBD1 is a possible D gene (6 bases). V was shortened by 0 bases and J by 5 bases, with 10 bases between the two germline ends. Germline CDR1 reads SGHVS; CDR2 reads FQNEAQ. The CDR3 length is 14 residues. CDR3 in DNA: TGTGCCAGCAGCTTAGCGCAGGGGCGGGAGACCCAGTACTTC. Residues: CASSLAQGRETQYF.

The rearrangement uses TRBV5-1 and TRBJ2-5; TRBD2 matches at 8 bases. The CDR3 length is 14 residues. Trimming at V came to 1 base and at J to 1 base, leaving 0 bases not matched to a gene. Germline CDR1 is SGHRS and CDR2 is YFSETQ. The CDR3 protein is CASSLTSGQETQYF. The CDR3 DNA reads as TGCGCCAGCAGCTTGACTAGCGGCCAAGAGACCCAGTACTTC.

In this sample, this clone turned up a few times. This chain uses TRBV11-3 with TRBJ2-1; 11 bases agree with TRBD2. Germline values: CDR1 SGHNT, CDR2 YENEEA. CDR3 length: 16 residues. Germline trimming cut 0 bases from V and 9 bases from J; bases unmatched to any gene: 7. The CDR3 spells CASSLDVAGGQVEQFF. In DNA form, the CDR3 reads TGTGCCAGCAGCTTAGATGTAGCGGGGGGGCAGGTTGAGCAGTTCTTC.

V and J are TRBV11-1 and TRBJ1-3; weak D call: TRBD1 (6 bases). Germline values: CDR1 SGHAT, CDR2 FQDESV (reference sequence). V lost 5 bases to trimming and J lost 0 bases, with 14 bases between them. The CDR3 is made up of 16 amino acids. The CDR3 protein is CASSLQPTGSGNTIYF. DNA of the CDR3: TGTGCCAGCAGCCTCCAGCCGACAGGCTCTGGAAACACCATATATTTT.

This clone was detected a few times. The V gene is TRBV5-1, the J gene TRBJ2-1, with 9 bases aligning to TRBD2. V gave up 0 bases and J gave up 4 bases; unmatched junction bases: 5. Germline lookup yields CDR1 SGHRS and CDR2 YFSETQ. The CDR3 extends over 16 amino acids. The CDR3 DNA follows: TGCGCCAGCAGCTTGGTTGGACTAGCGACTTACAATGAGCAGTTCTTC. It translates to CASSLVGLATYNEQFF.

V and J are TRBV20-1 and TRBJ2-5; D is possibly TRBD1 (5 bases). The CDR3 length is 11 residues. Germline CDR1 and CDR2: DFQATT and SNEGSKA (reference sequence). V lost 7 bases to trimming and J lost 2 bases, with 8 bases between them. As DNA, the CDR3 is TGCAGTGTAAGGGGACAAGAGACCCAGTACTTC. Its protein product is CSVRGQETQYF.

The genes are TRBV6-1 and TRBJ2-3, with D perhaps TRBD2 (5 bases). Trimming cost V 2 bases and J 6 bases, with 15 bases left between them. The CDR3 covers 15 residues. Germline V gene lookup returns CDR1 MNHNS and CDR2 SASEGT. CDR3 sequence (DNA): TGTGCCAGCAGTGAAAGGAGGAATGTCATTGATACGCAGTATTTT. It codes for CASSERRNVIDTQYF.

This chain links TRBV4-1 with TRBJ1-2; TRBD1 matches 9 bases. The V and J ends lost 0 bases and 1 base, in that order; junction bases with no gene match: 6. Looked up from germline, CDR1 is MGHRA and CDR2 is YSYEKL. This CDR3 region has 17 residues. The CDR3 nucleotides are TGCGCCAGCAGCCAAGATCGTACAGGGGGCATTAACTATGGCTACACCTTC. This sequence encodes CASSQDRTGGINYGYTF.

This clone appeared a few times. The chain uses TRBV28 and TRBJ1-2, with TRBD1 as a possible D gene (6 bases). Germline V lookup: CDR1 MDHEN, CDR2 SYDVKM. The ends were cut back, 3 bases at V and 5 bases at J, with 16 bases in the middle. This CDR3 comprises 15 residues. CDR3 in DNA: TGTGCCAGCAGTTTTACCGTGGGGGCTGTTTATGGCTACACCTTC. Translation gives CASSFTVGAVYGYTF.

The J gene is TRBJ2-1, the V gene TRBV4-2; D not certain. V was clipped by 1 base and J by 8 bases, with 15 bases between them. CDR1 and CDR2 from the germline V gene are LGHNA and YNFKEQ. CDR3 length: 15 amino acids. CDR3 bases: TGTGCCAGCAGCCAAGCCCACGGAGACTTGGATGAGCAGTTCTTC. It encodes CASSQAHGDLDEQFF.

This chain uses TRBV10-3 with TRBJ1-5; the match to TRBD1 covers 7 bases. This CDR3 has 13 amino acids. Germline values: CDR1 ENHRY, CDR2 SYGVKD. V shed 10 bases and J 4 bases; nucleotides not matched to a gene: 7. The CDR3 nucleotides read TGTGCCACCACCGGGACAGAAAATCAGCCCCAGCATTTT. Its protein is CATTGTENQPQHF.